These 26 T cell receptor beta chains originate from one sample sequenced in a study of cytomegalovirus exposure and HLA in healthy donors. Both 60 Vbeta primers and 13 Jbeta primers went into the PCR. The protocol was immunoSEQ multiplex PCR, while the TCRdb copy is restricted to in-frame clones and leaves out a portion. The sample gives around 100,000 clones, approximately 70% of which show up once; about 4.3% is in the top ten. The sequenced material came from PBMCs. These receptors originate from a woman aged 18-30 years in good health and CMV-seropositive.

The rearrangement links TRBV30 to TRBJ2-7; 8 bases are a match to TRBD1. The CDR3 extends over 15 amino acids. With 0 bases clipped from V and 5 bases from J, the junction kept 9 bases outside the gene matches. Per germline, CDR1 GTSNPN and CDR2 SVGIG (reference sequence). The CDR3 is CAWSVIQGVIDEQYF. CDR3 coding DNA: TGTGCCTGGAGTGTTATACAGGGGGTTATCGACGAGCAGTACTTC. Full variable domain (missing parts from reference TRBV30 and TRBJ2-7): SQTIHQWPATLVQPVGSPLSLECTVEGTSNPNLYWYRQAAGRGLQLLFYSVGIGQISSEVPQNLSASRPQDRQFILSSKKLLLSDSGFYLCAWSVIQGVIDEQYFGPGTRLTVT.

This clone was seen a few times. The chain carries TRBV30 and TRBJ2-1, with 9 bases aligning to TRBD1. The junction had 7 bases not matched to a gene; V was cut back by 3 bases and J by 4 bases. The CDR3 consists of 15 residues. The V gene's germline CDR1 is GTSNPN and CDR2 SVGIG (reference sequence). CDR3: CAWSSDRGVYNEQFF. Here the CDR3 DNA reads TGTGCCTGGAGCTCAGACAGGGGGGTTTACAATGAGCAGTTCTTC.

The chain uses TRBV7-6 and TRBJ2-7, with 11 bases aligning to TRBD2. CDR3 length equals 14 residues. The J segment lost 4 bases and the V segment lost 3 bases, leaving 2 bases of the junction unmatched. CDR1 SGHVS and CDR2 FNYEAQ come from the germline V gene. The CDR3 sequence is CASSFTSGSYEQYF. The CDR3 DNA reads TGTGCCAGCAGCTTTACTAGCGGGAGTTACGAGCAGTACTTC.

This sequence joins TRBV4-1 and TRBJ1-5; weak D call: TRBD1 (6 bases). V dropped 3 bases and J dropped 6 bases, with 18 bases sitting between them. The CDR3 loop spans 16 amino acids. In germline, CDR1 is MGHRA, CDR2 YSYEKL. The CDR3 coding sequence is TGCGCCAGCAGCCAGGGTATGACAGGAACTCGTCAGCCCCAGCATTTT. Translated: CASSQGMTGTRQPQHF.

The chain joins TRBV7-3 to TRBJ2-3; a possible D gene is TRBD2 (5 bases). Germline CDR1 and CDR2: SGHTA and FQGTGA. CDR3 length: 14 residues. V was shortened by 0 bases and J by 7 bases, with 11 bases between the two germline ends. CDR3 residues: CASSLTPEANTQYF. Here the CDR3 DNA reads TGTGCCAGCAGCTTAACTCCGGAGGCAAATACGCAGTATTTT.

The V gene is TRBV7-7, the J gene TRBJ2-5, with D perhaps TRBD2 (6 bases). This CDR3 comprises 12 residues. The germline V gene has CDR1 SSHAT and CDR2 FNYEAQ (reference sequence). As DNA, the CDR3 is TGTGCTAGCGGCCGGGACCAAGAGACCCAGTACTTC. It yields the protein CASGRDQETQYF.

The CDR3, as DNA: TGCGCCAGCAGGACTAGCGGGGGCTACGAGCAGTACTTC. It is translated as CASRTSGGYEQYF. This sequence joins TRBV5-1 and TRBJ2-7; TRBD2 aligns across 12 bases. Trimming cost V 5 bases and J 3 bases; bases outside gene matches: 0. Germline values: CDR1 SGHRS, CDR2 YFSETQ. This CDR3 is built from 13 residues.

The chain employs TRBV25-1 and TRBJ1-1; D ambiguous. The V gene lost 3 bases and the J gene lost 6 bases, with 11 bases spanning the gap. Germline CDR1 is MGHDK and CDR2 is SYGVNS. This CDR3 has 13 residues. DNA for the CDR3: TGTGCCAGCAGTGACGCCGACAACTCTGAAGCTTTCTTT. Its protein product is CASSDADNSEAFF.

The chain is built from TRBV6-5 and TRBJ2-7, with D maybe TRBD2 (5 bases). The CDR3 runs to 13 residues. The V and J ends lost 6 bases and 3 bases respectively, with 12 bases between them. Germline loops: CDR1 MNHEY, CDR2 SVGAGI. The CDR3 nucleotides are TGTGCCAGCAGCCAAGGACTCAACTACGAGCAGTACTTC. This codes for CASSQGLNYEQYF.

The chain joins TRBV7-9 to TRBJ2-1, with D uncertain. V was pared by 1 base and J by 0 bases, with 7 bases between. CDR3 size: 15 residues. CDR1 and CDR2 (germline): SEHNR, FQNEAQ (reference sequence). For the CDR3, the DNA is TGTGCCAGCAGCTTAGGGGCGTTCTCCTACAATGAGCAGTTCTTC. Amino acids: CASSLGAFSYNEQFF.

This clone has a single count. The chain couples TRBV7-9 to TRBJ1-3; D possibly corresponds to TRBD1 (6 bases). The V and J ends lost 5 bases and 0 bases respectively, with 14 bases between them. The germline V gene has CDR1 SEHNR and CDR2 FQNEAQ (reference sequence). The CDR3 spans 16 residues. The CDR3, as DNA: TGTGCCAGCAGCCAGGGGCGCGGCTCCTCTGGAAACACCATATATTTT. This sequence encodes CASSQGRGSSGNTIYF. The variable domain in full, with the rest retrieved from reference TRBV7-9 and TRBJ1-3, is DTGVSQNPRHKITKRGQNVTFRCDPISEHNRLYWYRQTLGQGPEFLTYFQNEAQLEKSRLLSDRFSAERPKGSFSTLEIQRTEQGDSAMYLCASSQGRGSSGNTIYFGEGSWLTVV.

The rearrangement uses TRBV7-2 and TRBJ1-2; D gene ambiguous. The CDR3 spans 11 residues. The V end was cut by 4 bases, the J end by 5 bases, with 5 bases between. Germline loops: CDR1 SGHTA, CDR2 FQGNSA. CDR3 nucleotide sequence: TGTGCCAGCAGCTCAGGATATGGCTACACCTTC. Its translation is CASSSGYGYTF.

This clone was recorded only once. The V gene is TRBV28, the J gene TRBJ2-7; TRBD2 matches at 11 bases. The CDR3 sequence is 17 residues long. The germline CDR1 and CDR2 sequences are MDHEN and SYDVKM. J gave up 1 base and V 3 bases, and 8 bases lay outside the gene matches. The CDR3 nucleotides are TGTGCCAGCAGTTTCCTAGCGGGAGGCCTCAAGTCCTACGAGCAGTACTTC. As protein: CASSFLAGGLKSYEQYF.

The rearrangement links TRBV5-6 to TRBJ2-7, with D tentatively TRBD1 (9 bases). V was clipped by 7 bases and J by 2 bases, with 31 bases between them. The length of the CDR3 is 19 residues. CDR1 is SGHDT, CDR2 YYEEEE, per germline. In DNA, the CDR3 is TGTGCCAGCCGCAATCCGGGACAGGGAGTCCTAGCGGGCCCCTACGAGCAGTACTTC. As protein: CASRNPGQGVLAGPYEQYF. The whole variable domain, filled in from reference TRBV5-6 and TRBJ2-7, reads DAGVTQSPTHLIKTRGQQVTLRCSPKSGHDTVSWYQQALGQGPQFIFQYYEEEERQRGNFPDRFSGHQFPNYSSELNVNALLLGDSALYLCASRNPGQGVLAGPYEQYFGPGTRLTVT.

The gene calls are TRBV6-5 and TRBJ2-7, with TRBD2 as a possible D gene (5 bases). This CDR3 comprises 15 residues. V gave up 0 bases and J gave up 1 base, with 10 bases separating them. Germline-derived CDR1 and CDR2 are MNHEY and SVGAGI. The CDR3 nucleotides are TGTGCCAGCAGTTACTCCGGGGTAATGTCCTACGAGCAGTACTTC. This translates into CASSYSGVMSYEQYF.

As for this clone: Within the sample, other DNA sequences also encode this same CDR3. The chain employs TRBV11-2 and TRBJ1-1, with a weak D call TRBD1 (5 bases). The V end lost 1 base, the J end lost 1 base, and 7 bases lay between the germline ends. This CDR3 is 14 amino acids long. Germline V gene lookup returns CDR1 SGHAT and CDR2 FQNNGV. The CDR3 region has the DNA TGTGCCAGCAGCTTAGTAGGACAGAACACTGAAGCTTTCTTT. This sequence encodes CASSLVGQNTEAFF.

Here the CDR3 DNA reads TGTGCCAGCTACCGGGACAGACGCGCACCCTATGGCTACACCTTC. Residues: CASYRDRRAPYGYTF. This chain links TRBV6-4 with TRBJ1-2; TRBD1 matches at 7 bases. CDR3 size: 15 residues. With V trimmed by 8 bases and J by 4 bases, 13 bases remained unmatched. Germline V gene sequence: CDR1 MRHNA, CDR2 SNTAGT.

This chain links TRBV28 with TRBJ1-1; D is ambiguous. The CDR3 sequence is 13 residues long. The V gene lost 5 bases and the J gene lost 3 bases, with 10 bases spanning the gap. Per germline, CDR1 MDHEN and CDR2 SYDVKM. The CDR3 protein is CASSLGRDTEAFF. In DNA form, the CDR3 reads TGTGCCAGCAGTCTAGGCCGGGACACTGAAGCTTTCTTT.

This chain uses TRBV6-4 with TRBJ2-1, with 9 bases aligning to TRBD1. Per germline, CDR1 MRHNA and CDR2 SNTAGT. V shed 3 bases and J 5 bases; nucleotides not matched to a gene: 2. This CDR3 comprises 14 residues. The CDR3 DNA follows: TGTGCCAGCAGTGAAGGACAGGGGCACAATGAGCAGTTCTTC. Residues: CASSEGQGHNEQFF.

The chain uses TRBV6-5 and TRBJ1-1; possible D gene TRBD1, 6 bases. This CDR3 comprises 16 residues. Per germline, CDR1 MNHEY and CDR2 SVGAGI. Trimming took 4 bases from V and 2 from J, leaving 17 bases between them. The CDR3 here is CASSLEGVPGNTEAFF. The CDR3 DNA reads TGTGCCAGCAGTTTAGAGGGGGTACCGGGTAACACTGAAGCTTTCTTT.

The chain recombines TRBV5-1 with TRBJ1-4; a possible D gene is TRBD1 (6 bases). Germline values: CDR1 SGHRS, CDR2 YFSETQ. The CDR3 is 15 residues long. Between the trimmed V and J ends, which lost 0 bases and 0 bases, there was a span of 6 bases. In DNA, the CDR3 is TGCGCCAGCAGCTTGGACAGGGCAACTAATGAAAAACTGTTTTTT. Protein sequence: CASSLDRATNEKLFF.

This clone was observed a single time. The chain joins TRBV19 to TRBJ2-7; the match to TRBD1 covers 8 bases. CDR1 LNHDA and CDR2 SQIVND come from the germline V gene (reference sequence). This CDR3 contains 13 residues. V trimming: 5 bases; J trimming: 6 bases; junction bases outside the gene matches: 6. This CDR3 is CASSEGQGAEQYF. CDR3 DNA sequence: TGTGCCAGTAGTGAGGGGCAGGGGGCCGAGCAGTACTTC.

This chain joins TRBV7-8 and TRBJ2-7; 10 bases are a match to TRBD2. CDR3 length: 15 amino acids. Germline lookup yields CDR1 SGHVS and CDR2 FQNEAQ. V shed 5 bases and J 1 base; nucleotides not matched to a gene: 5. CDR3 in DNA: TGTGCCAGCAGCCAGAAGGGACTAGCGTCCTACGAGCAGTACTTC. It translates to CASSQKGLASYEQYF.

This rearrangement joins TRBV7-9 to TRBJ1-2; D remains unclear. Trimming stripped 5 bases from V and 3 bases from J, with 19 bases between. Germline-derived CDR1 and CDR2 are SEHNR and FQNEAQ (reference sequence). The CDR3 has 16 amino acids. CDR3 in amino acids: CASSDNPRVGDYGYTF. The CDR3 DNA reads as TGTGCCAGCAGCGACAACCCCCGAGTGGGAGACTATGGCTACACCTTC.

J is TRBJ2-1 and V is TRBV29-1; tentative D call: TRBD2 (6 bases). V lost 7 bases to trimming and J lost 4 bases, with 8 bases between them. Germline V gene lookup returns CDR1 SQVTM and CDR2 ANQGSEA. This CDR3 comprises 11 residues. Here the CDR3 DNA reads TGCAGCGCAGGGACTTACAATGAGCAGTTCTTC. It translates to CSAGTYNEQFF.

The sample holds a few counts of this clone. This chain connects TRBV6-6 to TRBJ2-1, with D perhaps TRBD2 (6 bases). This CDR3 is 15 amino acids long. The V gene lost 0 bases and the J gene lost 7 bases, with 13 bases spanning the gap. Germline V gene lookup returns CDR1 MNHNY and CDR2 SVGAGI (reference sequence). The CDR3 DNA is TGTGCCAGCAGTTACTCCCGGGACTTCGGAAATGAGCAGTTCTTC. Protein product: CASSYSRDFGNEQFF.